Listed below are T cell receptor beta chains from one sample, sequenced in a study of cytomegalovirus exposure and HLA in healthy donors. Sequencing used immunoSEQ multiplex PCR; TCRdb keeps in-frame clones, though not all of them. The sample lists around 130,000 clones; about three quarters were seen once. Sequencing used PBMCs. These receptor sequences come from a human donor in good health. Both conserved end residues are part of each CDR3.

V: TRBV5-5
CDR3: CASSLAQVMNTEAFF

V: TRBV29-1
CDR3: CSVVTGGHEQYF

V: TRBV19
CDR3: CASSPDRVGQPQHF

V: TRBV2
CDR3: CASNRQGTDTQYF

V: TRBV9
CDR3: CASSPGQGAIGELFF

V: TRBV6-1
CDR3: CATGAQGGYEQYF

V: TRBV7-6
CDR3: CASSPTGSHDEQFF

V: TRBV29-1
CDR3: CSGGTGRTGELFF

V: TRBV7-3
CDR3: CASSLAGRDEQFF

V: TRBV9
CDR3: CASSALDRGVTEAFF

V: TRBV9
CDR3: CASSVGDRFQGEKLFF

V: TRBV18
CDR3: CASSRNRALGADTQYF

V: TRBV15
CDR3: CATSRVSGRQYF

V: TRBV29-1
CDR3: CSVVWGGSLYTF

V: TRBV6-1
CDR3: CASITGPPNSPLHF

V: TRBV7-9
CDR3: CASSLGTGPNEKLFF

V: TRBV12-2
CDR3: CASRLEATANYGYTF

V: TRBV28
CDR3: CASSLYPTLAPAVYEQYF

V: TRBV5-1
CDR3: CASRPGTDSPLHF

V: TRBV10-3
CDR3: CAISRDRGQPQHF

V: TRBV19
CDR3: CASRRGGAGNQPQHF

V: TRBV19
CDR3: CASSLAGQGSLYGYTF

V: TRBV10-1
CDR3: CASSERRARGEQYF

V: TRBV2
CDR3: CASPGTSSTDTQYF

V: TRBV27
CDR3: CASSFRGQGRSYEQFF